This record covers a single TCR beta chain. The data belong to a study of CD8+ T cells in alopecia areata. The CDR3 spans 15 residues. Trimming stripped 0 bases from V and 7 bases from J, with 15 bases between. Germline CDR1 is SGHDN and CDR2 is FVKESK. Reverse transcription of extracted RNA yielded cDNA, which provided the sequencing template. Profiled with immunoSEQ multiplex PCR; TCRdb holds only in-frame clones, not every one. The data show around 61,000 clones, about 44% seen once. The source material was CD8+ T cells sorted from blood, sampled at week 0. This sequence joins TRBV14 and TRBJ1-2, with D possibly matching TRBD1 (5 bases). The receptor was isolated from a human donor with alopecia areata. The DNA of the CDR3 is TGTGCCAGCAGCCAAGATTTCAGGGACGTCCCTGGCTACACCTTC. Encoded protein: CASSQDFRDVPGYTF.